Listed below are T cell receptor beta chains from one sample, sequenced in a study of cytomegalovirus exposure and HLA in healthy donors. Produced via immunoSEQ multiplex PCR; TCRdb's table is partial and in-frame only. This repertoire shows about 140,000 clones, about 86% found once; its top ten account for just under 3%. Sequencing used PBMCs. Every receptor here comes from a man aged 18 to 30 in good health and CMV-seronegative. Each CDR3 is given with its conserved first and last residue. Each record gives: V gene, clone size, J gene, D gene, CDR3 DNA, CDR3 protein. D genes are given only for firm matches. Some rows mark clone size as missing; the rest say once, few, many or name a class of expanded clone.

V: TRBV27; size: NA; J: TRBJ1-2; D: NA; DNA: TGTGCCAGCAGAAGTCAGGGTGCACGTACGGAAGGCTACACCTTC; CDR3: CASRSQGARTEGYTF
V: TRBV9; size: NA; J: TRBJ1-5; D: NA; DNA: TGTGCCAGCAGCGTAGGAGGGTATAGTCAGCCCCAGCATTTT; CDR3: CASSVGGYSQPQHF
V: TRBV5-3; size: NA; J: TRBJ1-5; D: NA; DNA: TGTGCCAGAAGTTTGAGTTACGGGTATAGCAATCAGCCCCAGCATTTT; CDR3: CARSLSYGYSNQPQHF
V: TRBV6-5; size: NA; J: TRBJ2-1; D: NA; DNA: TGTGCCAGCAGTTACAGGAGGGGGGGGAATGAGCAGTTCTTC; CDR3: CASSYRRGGNEQFF
V: TRBV15; size: NA; J: TRBJ2-5; D: NA; DNA: TGTGCCACCAGCAGGACCCGGGGAATACAAGAGACCCAGTACTTC; CDR3: CATSRTRGIQETQYF
V: TRBV7-2; size: NA; J: TRBJ2-1; D: TRBD2; DNA: TGTGCCAGCACCCCGGGGGGGGCTTACAATGAGCAGTTCTTC; CDR3: CASTPGGAYNEQFF
V: TRBV9; size: NA; J: TRBJ2-7; D: NA; DNA: TGTGCCAGCAGCGTGGAGACCTGGGACGAGCAGTACTTC; CDR3: CASSVETWDEQYF
V: TRBV19; size: NA; J: TRBJ1-2; D: NA; DNA: TGTGCCAGTAGTGGGACCGGGACAAATGGCTATGGCTACACCTTC; CDR3: CASSGTGTNGYGYTF
V: TRBV2; size: NA; J: TRBJ2-2; D: NA; DNA: TGTGCCAGCAGGGAACAGGACACCGGGGAGCTGTTTTTT; CDR3: CASREQDTGELFF
V: TRBV27; size: NA; J: TRBJ1-2; D: NA; DNA: TGTGCCAGCAGTTTTCAGGGTGCCAACTATGGCTACACCTTC; CDR3: CASSFQGANYGYTF
V: TRBV11-2; size: NA; J: TRBJ1-3; D: TRBD1; DNA: TGTGCCAGCAGCGTCCGGGACAGCCTGGAGGGCACCATATATTTT; CDR3: CASSVRDSLEGTIYF
V: TRBV6-5; size: few; J: TRBJ1-6; D: TRBD1; DNA: TGTGCCAGCAGCCGCGGGACAGGGAATGATCCCCTCCACTTT; CDR3: CASSRGTGNDPLHF
V: TRBV5-6; size: NA; J: TRBJ2-7; D: NA; DNA: TGTGCCAGCACCCCCAGGGCACGGGTTAGAGAGCAGTACTTC; CDR3: CASTPRARVREQYF
V: TRBV2; size: NA; J: TRBJ1-2; D: TRBD1; DNA: TGTGCCAGCAGTGAGGGACAGAATAACTATGGCTACACCTTC; CDR3: CASSEGQNNYGYTF